A single sample is the source of the 19 T cell receptor beta chains below, sequenced in a study of T cell changes during pregnancy in multiple sclerosis. Sequenced by immunoSEQ multiplex PCR; TCRdb stores in-frame clones only, minus some. The repertoire holds under 30,000 clones, with 93% as singletons. The sequences come from CD4+ T cells from peripheral blood mononuclear cells, collected after pregnancy. The source is a female donor with multiple sclerosis, enrolled in a pregnancy study.

In its sample, this clone was seen once. This CDR3 is CASSSRGPSNTGELFF. CDR3 DNA: TGTGCCAGCAGTTCCCGTGGCCCTTCGAACACCGGGGAGCTGTTTTTT. The chain has TRBV7-2 and TRBJ2-2; no firm D call. The CDR3 consists of 16 residues. CDR1 is SGHTA, CDR2 FQGNSA, per germline. The ends were cut back, 6 bases at V and 0 bases at J, with 14 bases in the middle.

The CDR3: CASSEPAKTGDEQFF. The CDR3 DNA reads as TGTGCCAGCAGTGAACCAGCTAAGACAGGGGATGAGCAGTTCTTC. The chain has TRBV25-1 and TRBJ2-1; 8 nucleotides match TRBD1. The length of the CDR3 is 15 residues. Germline V CDR1 and CDR2: MGHDK, SYGVNS. V was clipped by 2 bases and J by 8 bases; unmatched bases: 8.

The V call is TRBV18, the J call TRBJ2-3; 11 bases are shared with TRBD1. This CDR3 spans 16 amino acids. Germline CDR1 KGHSH, CDR2 LQKENI. Losses at the gene ends were 5 bases for V and 4 bases for J; bases not matched to a gene: 8. DNA of the CDR3: TGTGCCAGCTCAGAAAGGACAGGGGGCGCGCCAGATACGCAGTATTTT. It codes for CASSERTGGAPDTQYF.

The rearrangement uses TRBV18 and TRBJ2-1, with 16 bases matching TRBD2. This CDR3 has 16 amino acids. From germline, CDR1 is KGHSH and CDR2 LQKENI. With 6 bases clipped from V and 7 bases from J, the junction kept 6 bases outside the gene matches. The CDR3 coding sequence is TGTGCCAGCTCTCCCGGGACTAGCGGGAGGGGGAATGAGCAGTTCTTC. Protein product: CASSPGTSGRGNEQFF.

The chain recombines TRBV5-4 with TRBJ2-5, with TRBD1 matching 7 bases. V lost 3 bases and J lost 1; bases outside the gene matches: 3. The CDR3 runs 14 residues. The V gene's germline CDR1 is SGHNT and CDR2 YYREEE (reference sequence). The CDR3 nucleotides read TGTGCCAGCAGCTCCGGGACAGCCCAAGAGACCCAGTACTTC. It codes for CASSSGTAQETQYF. Combining the CDR3 with reference TRBV5-4 and TRBJ2-5 gives the whole variable domain ETGVTQSPTHLIKTRGQQVTLRCSSQSGHNTVSWYQQALGQGPQFIFQYYREEENGRGNFPPRFSGLQFPNYSSELNVNALELDDSALYLCASSSGTAQETQYFGPGTRLLVL.

V is TRBV6-6 and J is TRBJ1-1; D possibly corresponds to TRBD1 (6 bases). This CDR3 region has 15 residues. Trimming left V 3 bases short and J 10 bases short, with 21 bases between. From germline, CDR1 is MNHNY and CDR2 SVGAGI (reference sequence). Here the CDR3 reads CASSYNTGRPLSAFF. CDR3 nucleotide sequence: TGTGCCAGCAGTTATAATACAGGGCGGCCCCTCTCAGCTTTCTTT.

The chain has TRBV11-2 and TRBJ2-5, with D possibly matching TRBD2 (5 bases). The V gene's germline CDR1 is SGHAT and CDR2 FQNNGV. The CDR3 has 15 amino acids. V lost 3 bases to trimming and J lost 2 bases, with 13 bases between them. The CDR3 DNA sequence: TGTGCCAGCAGCTTGATGGGAGTGGGGCAAGAGACCCAGTACTTC. This gives the protein CASSLMGVGQETQYF.

The chain joins TRBV19 to TRBJ1-2; D ambiguous. V lost 3 bases to trimming and J lost 4 bases, with 15 bases between them. CDR1 is LNHDA and CDR2 is SQIVND in the germline V gene (reference sequence). The CDR3 spans 15 residues. CDR3 loop: CASSMSYGVSYGYTF. The CDR3 DNA reads TGTGCCAGTAGTATGTCATACGGGGTCAGCTATGGCTACACCTTC.

The chain has TRBV7-2 and TRBJ2-2; 8 bases are shared with TRBD1. The CDR3 sequence is 16 residues long. Germline V gives CDR1 SGHTA, CDR2 FQGNSA. The junction had 9 bases not matched to a gene; V was cut back by 4 bases and J by 5 bases. CDR3 DNA sequence: TGTGCCAGCAGCTCCACCGGACAGGGACGGACCGGGGAGCTGTTTTTT. Translating gives CASSSTGQGRTGELFF.

This chain links TRBV10-3 with TRBJ1-1; 7 nucleotides match TRBD1. Per the germline V gene, CDR1 is ENHRY and CDR2 is SYGVKD. With V trimmed by 6 bases and J by 3 bases, 10 bases remained unmatched. CDR3 size: 15 residues. CDR3 DNA: TGTGCCATCAGCTCATTACAGGGGCCCCACACTGAAGCTTTCTTT. Translating gives CAISSLQGPHTEAFF.

The V call is TRBV28, the J call TRBJ1-1; TRBD1 matches at 9 bases. Germline lookup yields CDR1 MDHEN and CDR2 SYDVKM. V was pared by 8 bases and J by 4 bases, with 5 bases of the junction left unmatched. The CDR3 is 13 amino acids. As DNA, the CDR3 is TGTGCCAGCCGACAGGGGGGGACCACTGAAGCTTTCTTT. Protein product: CASRQGGTTEAFF.

The rearrangement links TRBV6-1 to TRBJ1-5; D remains unclear. This CDR3 spans 14 amino acids. V lost 2 bases and J lost 7, with 12 bases in between. Per germline, CDR1 MNHNS and CDR2 SASEGT. CDR3 sequence reads: CASSEPQDWQPQHF. In nucleotides, the CDR3 is TGTGCCAGCAGTGAACCTCAGGACTGGCAGCCCCAGCATTTT.

V usage is TRBV6-1 and J usage is TRBJ2-7; weak D call: TRBD1 (5 bases). This CDR3 is built from 17 residues. Trimming pared 4 bases from V and 2 bases from J, leaving 21 bases between. Germline V gene lookup returns CDR1 MNHNS and CDR2 SASEGT. The CDR3 nucleotides are TGTGCCAGCAGTGCCAGAGGAACGTTCAGGGTCACCTACGAGCAGTACTTC. This codes for CASSARGTFRVTYEQYF.

The rearrangement uses TRBV6-5 and TRBJ1-2, with D possibly TRBD1 on 5 matching bases. Trimming left V 6 bases short and J 4 bases short, with 18 bases between. The germline V gene encodes CDR1 MNHEY and CDR2 SVGAGI. This CDR3 has 15 amino acids. This CDR3 reads CASSRFLGGGYGYTF. CDR3 DNA: TGTGCCAGCAGCCGATTCTTGGGGGGTGGCTATGGCTACACCTTC.

The chain employs TRBV10-3 and TRBJ1-1; 8 positions match TRBD1. The V segment lost 7 bases and the J segment 0 bases; nucleotides outside the gene matches: 7. This CDR3 has 15 amino acids. The germline gives CDR1 ENHRY, CDR2 SYGVKD. The CDR3 nucleotides read TGTGCCATCAATACAGGGGGAAGGCTGAACACTGAAGCTTTCTTT. Protein sequence: CAINTGGRLNTEAFF.

CDR3 protein: CASSLLRDRDTDTQYF. As DNA, the CDR3 is TGTGCCAGCAGCCTTCTCCGGGACAGAGACACAGATACGCAGTATTTT. This chain links TRBV5-8 with TRBJ2-3; 7 nucleotides line up with TRBD1. This CDR3 contains 16 residues. The germline V gene encodes CDR1 SGHTS and CDR2 YDEGEE. Trimming took 4 bases from V and 2 from J; bases not matched to a gene: 10.

The J gene is TRBJ2-7, the V gene TRBV13, with 8 bases that match TRBD1. The germline V gene has CDR1 PRHDT and CDR2 FYEKMQ (reference sequence). The CDR3 contains 18 residues. The CDR3 nucleotides are TGTGCAACGCTGACCCCTCCAGGACGGGCAGGGGGCGGGTACGAGCAGTACTTC. Encoded protein: CATLTPPGRAGGGYEQYF.

A remark on this clone: Distinct nucleotide sequences in the sample also encode this CDR3. In DNA, the CDR3 is TGTGCCAGCAGCTCGGACAGGGGAGGAGGGAACACTGAAGCTTTCTTT. Its translation: CASSSDRGGGNTEAFF. The chain has TRBV7-9 and TRBJ1-1; 9 bases agree with TRBD1. With 4 bases clipped from V and 1 base from J, the junction kept 7 bases outside the gene matches. Germline CDR1 is SEHNR and CDR2 is FQNEAQ (reference sequence). The CDR3 has 16 amino acids.

The chain uses TRBV19 and TRBJ1-1; D gene unclear. Germline CDR1 is LNHDA and CDR2 is SQIVND (reference sequence). With 5 bases removed from V and 0 bases from J, the gap between germline ends came to 7 bases. There are 13 residues in the CDR3. CDR3 bases: TGTGCCAGTAGTTCGCAGGTGAACACTGAAGCTTTCTTT. Amino acid sequence: CASSSQVNTEAFF.